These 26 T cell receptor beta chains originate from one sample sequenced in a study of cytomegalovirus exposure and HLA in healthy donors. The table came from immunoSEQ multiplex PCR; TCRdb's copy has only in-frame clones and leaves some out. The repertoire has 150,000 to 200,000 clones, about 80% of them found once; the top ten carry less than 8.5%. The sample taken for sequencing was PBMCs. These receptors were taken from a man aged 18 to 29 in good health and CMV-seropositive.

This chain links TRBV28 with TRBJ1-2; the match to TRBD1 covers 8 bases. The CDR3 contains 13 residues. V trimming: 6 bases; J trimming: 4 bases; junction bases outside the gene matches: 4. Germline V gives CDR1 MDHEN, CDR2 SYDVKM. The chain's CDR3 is CASRETGVYGYTF. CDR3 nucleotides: TGTGCCAGCAGGGAGACAGGGGTCTATGGCTACACCTTC.

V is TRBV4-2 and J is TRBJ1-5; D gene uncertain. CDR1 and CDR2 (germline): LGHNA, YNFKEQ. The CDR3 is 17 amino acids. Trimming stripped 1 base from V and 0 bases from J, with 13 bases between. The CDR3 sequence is CASSQVAAGVSNQPQHF. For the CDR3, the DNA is TGTGCCAGCAGCCAAGTGGCAGCGGGCGTTAGCAATCAGCCCCAGCATTTT.

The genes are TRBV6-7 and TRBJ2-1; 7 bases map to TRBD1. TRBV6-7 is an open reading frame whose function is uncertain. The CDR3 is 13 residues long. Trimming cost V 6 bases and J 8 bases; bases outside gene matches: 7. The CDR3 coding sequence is TGTGCCAGCAGACTTCTCAGGGGGTATGAGCAGTTCTTC. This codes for CASRLLRGYEQFF.

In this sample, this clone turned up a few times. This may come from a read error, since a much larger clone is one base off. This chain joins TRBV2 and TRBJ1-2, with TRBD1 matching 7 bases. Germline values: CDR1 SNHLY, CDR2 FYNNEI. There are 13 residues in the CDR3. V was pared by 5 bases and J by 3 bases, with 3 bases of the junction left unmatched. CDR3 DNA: TGTGCCAGCAGTCCCGGGACAGACTATGGCTACACCTTC. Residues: CASSPGTDYGYTF.

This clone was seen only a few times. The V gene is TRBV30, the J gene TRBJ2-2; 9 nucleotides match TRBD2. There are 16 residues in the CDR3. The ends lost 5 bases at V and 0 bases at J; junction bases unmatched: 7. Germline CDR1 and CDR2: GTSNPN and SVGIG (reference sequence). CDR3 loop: CAWQGASGTNTGELFF. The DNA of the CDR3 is TGTGCCTGGCAAGGGGCTAGCGGGACGAACACCGGGGAGCTGTTTTTT.

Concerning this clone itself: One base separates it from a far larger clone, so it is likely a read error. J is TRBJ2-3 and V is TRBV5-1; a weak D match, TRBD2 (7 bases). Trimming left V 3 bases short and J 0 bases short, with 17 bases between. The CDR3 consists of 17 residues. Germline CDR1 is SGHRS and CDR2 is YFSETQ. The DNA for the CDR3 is TGCGCCAGCAGCTGGGGGGGGCGGGAGAGGAGCACAGATACGCAGTATTTT. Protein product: CASSWGGRERSTDTQYF.

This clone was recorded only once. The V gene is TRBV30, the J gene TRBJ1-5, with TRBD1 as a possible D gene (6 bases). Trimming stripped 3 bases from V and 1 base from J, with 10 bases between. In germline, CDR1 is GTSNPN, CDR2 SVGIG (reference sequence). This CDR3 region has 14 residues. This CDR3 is CAWSEGGSNQPQHF. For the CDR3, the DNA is TGTGCCTGGAGCGAGGGGGGGAGCAATCAGCCCCAGCATTTT.

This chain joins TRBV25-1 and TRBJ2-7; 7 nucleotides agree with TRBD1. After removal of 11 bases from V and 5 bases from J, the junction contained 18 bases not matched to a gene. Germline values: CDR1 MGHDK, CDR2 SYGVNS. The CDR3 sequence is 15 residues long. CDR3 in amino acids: CAGQDEDRPEDEQYF. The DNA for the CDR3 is TGTGCCGGACAGGATGAGGACAGGCCGGAAGACGAGCAGTACTTC.

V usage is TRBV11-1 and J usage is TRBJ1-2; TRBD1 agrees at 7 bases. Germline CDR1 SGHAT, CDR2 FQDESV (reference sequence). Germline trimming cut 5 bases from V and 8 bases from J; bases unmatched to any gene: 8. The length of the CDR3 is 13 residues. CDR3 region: CASSRAGGGGYTF. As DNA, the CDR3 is TGTGCCAGCAGCAGAGCAGGGGGAGGAGGCTACACCTTC. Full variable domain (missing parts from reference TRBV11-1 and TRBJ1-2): EAEVAQSPRYKITEKSQAVAFWCDPISGHATLYWYRQILGQGPELLVQFQDESVVDDSQLPKDRFSAERLKGVDSTLKIQPAELGDSAMYLCASSRAGGGGYTFGSGTRLTVV.

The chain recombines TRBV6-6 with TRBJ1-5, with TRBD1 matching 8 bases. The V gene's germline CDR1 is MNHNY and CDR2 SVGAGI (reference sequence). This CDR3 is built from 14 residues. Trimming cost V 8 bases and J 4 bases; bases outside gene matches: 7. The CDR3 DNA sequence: TGTGCCAGCTCAGGACAGGGTCGAAATCAGCCCCAGCATTTT. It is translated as CASSGQGRNQPQHF.

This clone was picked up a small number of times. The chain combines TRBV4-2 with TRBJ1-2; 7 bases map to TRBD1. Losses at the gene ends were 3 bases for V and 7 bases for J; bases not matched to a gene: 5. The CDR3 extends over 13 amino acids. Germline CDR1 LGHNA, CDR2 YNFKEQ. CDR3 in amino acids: CASSQRQGAGYTF. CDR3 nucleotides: TGTGCCAGCAGCCAGAGACAGGGTGCTGGCTACACCTTC.

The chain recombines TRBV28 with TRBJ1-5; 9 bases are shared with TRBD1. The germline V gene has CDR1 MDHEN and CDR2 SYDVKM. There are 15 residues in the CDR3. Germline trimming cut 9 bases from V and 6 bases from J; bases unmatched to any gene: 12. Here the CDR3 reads CASTWGTGLRQPQHF. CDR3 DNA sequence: TGTGCCAGTACGTGGGGGACAGGGCTTCGTCAGCCCCAGCATTTT.

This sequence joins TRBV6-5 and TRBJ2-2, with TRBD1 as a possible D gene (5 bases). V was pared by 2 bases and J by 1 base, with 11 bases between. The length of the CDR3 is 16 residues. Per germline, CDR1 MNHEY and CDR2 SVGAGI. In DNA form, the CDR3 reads TGTGCCAGCAGTTACGGGGCTTGGGGGAACACCGGGGAGCTGTTTTTT. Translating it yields CASSYGAWGNTGELFF.

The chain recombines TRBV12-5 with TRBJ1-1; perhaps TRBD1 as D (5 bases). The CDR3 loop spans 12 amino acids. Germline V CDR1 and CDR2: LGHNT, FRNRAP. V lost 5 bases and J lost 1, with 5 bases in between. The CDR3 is CASGQGNTEAFF. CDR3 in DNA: TGTGCTAGTGGTCAGGGGAACACTGAAGCTTTCTTT. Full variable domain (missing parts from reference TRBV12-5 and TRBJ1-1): DARVTQTPRHKVTEMGQEVTMRCQPILGHNTVFWYRQTMMQGLELLAYFRNRAPLDDSGMPKDRFSAEMPDATLATLKIQPSEPRDSAVYFCASGQGNTEAFFGQGTRLTVV.

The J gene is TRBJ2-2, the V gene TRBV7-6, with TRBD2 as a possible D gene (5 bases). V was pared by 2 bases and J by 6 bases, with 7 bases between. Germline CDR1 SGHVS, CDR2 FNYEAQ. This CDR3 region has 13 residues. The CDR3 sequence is CASSLSEAGELFF. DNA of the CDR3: TGTGCCAGCAGCTTATCGGAGGCCGGGGAGCTGTTTTTT.

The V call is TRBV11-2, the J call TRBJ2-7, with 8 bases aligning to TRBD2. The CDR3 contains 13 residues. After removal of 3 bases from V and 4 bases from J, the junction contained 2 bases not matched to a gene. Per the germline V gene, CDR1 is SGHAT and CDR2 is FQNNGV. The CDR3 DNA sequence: TGTGCCAGCAGCTTCAGACTAGCGTACGAGCAGTACTTC. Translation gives CASSFRLAYEQYF.

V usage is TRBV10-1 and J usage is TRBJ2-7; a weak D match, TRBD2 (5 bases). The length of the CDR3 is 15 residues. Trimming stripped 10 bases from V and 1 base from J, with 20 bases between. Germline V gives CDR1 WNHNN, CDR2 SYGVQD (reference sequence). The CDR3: CATESGYAISYEQYF. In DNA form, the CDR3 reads TGCGCCACCGAAAGCGGCTACGCTATTTCCTACGAGCAGTACTTC.

The CDR3 region is CASSALGLGKAEQFF. Here the CDR3 DNA reads TGTGCCAGCAGTGCCCTGGGACTGGGGAAGGCTGAGCAGTTCTTC. The genes are TRBV25-1 and TRBJ2-1; tentatively, D is TRBD2 (6 bases). There are 15 residues in the CDR3. The V end lost 4 bases, the J end lost 9 bases, and 19 bases lay between the germline ends. The germline CDR1 and CDR2 sequences are MGHDK and SYGVNS.

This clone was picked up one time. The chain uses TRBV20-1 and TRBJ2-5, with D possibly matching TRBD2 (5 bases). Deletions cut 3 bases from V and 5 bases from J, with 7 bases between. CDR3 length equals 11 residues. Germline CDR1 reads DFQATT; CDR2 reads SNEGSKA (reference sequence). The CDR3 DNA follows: TGCAGTGCTAGGAGGGCGGAGACCCAGTACTTC. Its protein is CSARRAETQYF.

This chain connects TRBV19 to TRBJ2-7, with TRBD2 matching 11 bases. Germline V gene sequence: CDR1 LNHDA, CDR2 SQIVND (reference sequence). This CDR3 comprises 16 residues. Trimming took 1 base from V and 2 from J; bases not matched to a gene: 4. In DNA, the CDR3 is TGTGCCAGTAGTATAGGGACTAGCGGGTACCCCTACGAGCAGTACTTC. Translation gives CASSIGTSGYPYEQYF.

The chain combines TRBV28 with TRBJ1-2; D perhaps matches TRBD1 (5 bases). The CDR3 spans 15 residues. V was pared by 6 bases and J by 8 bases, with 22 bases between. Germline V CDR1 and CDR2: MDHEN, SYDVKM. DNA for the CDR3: TGTGCCAGCAGCGCCGGGACCGTAGGACTATGGGGCTACACCTTC. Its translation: CASSAGTVGLWGYTF.

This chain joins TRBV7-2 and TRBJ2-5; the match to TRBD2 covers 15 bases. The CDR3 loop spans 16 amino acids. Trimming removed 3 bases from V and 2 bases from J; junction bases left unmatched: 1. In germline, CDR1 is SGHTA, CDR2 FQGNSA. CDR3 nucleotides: TGTGCCAGCAGCTTGGGGACTAGCGGGAGGCAAGAGACCCAGTACTTC. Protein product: CASSLGTSGRQETQYF. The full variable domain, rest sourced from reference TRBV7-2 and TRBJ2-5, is GAGVSQSPSNKVTEKGKDVELRCDPISGHTALYWYRQSLGQGLEFLIYFQGNSAPDKSGLPSDRFSAERTGGSVSTLTIQRTQQEDSAVYLCASSLGTSGRQETQYFGPGTRLLVL.

CDR3 region: CASSPTRRRGSYEQYF. For the CDR3, the DNA is TGTGCCAGCAGTCCCACTCGCCGCAGGGGAAGCTACGAGCAGTACTTC. The chain recombines TRBV27 with TRBJ2-7; a possible D gene is TRBD1 (6 bases). Trimming cost V 5 bases and J 3 bases, with 20 bases left between them. The germline V gene has CDR1 MNHEY and CDR2 SMNVEV (reference sequence). This CDR3 spans 16 amino acids.

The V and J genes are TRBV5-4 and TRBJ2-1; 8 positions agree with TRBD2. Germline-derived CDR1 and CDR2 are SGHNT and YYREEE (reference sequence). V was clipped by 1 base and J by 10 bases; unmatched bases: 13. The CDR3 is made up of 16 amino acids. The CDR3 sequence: CASSLIHSAGGREQFF. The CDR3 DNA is TGTGCCAGCAGCTTGATTCATAGCGCGGGGGGAAGGGAGCAGTTCTTC. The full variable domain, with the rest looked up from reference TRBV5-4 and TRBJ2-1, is ETGVTQSPTHLIKTRGQQVTLRCSSQSGHNTVSWYQQALGQGPQFIFQYYREEENGRGNFPPRFSGLQFPNYSSELNVNALELDDSALYLCASSLIHSAGGREQFFGPGTRLTVL.

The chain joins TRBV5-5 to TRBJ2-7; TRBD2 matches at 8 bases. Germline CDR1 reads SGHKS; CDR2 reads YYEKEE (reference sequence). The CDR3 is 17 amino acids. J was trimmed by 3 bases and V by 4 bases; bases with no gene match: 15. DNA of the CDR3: TGTGCCAGCAGCCCGAGGGGGGAGAGCGGGAGCTTCTACGAGCAGTACTTC. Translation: CASSPRGESGSFYEQYF.

The CDR3 sequence is CASSLGTSGRARDEQFF. CDR3 in DNA: TGTGCCAGCAGCTTAGGAACTAGCGGGAGGGCCAGGGATGAGCAGTTCTTC. This sequence joins TRBV11-3 and TRBJ2-1, with 13 positions matching TRBD2. Germline V gene sequence: CDR1 SGHNT, CDR2 YENEEA. The V segment lost 1 base and the J segment 8 bases; nucleotides outside the gene matches: 8. The length of the CDR3 is 17 residues. Drawing the rest from reference TRBV11-3 and TRBJ2-1, the complete variable domain is EAGVVQSPRYKIIEKKQPVAFWCNPISGHNTLYWYLQNLGQGPELLIRYENEEAVDDSQLPKDRFSAERLKGVDSTLKIQPAELGDSAVYLCASSLGTSGRARDEQFFGPGTRLTVL.